The clone carrying this T cell receptor (beta chain) was recorded at least ten times. The data belong to a study of patients and donors after allogeneic stem cell transplantation. The CDR3 contains 14 residues. Germline CDR1 MNHNS, CDR2 SASEGT. With 5 bases clipped from V and 2 bases from J, the junction kept 4 bases outside the gene matches. TCRdb redid the calling of the RT-PCR reads with MiXCR, one entry per CDR3 protein. This table holds fewer than 500,000 distinct CDR3 sequences, under 20% found once. The TCR sequence derives from a human donor who was either an allogeneic HSCT recipient or a stem cell or donor lymphocyte infusion donor (not recorded which). It is not recorded whose cells these are; they may come from a transplant donor. The chain combines TRBV6-1 with TRBJ2-5; 8 bases fit TRBD1. The specimen sequenced was blood, either unsorted or a sorted T cell fraction (not recorded which). CDR3 DNA sequence: TGTGCCAGCAGTCAGGGACAGGAGCAAGAGACCCAGTACTTC. Protein sequence: CASSQGQEQETQYF.